This entry describes one TCR beta chain. The antigen is undetermined. The sample's time point: persistent/refractory GD, antithyroid drugs over 5 years with positive TRAb. After RNA was extracted from PBMCs, the TCR library was made from it. Criteria from the American Thyroid Association guidelines were applied to diagnose Graves' disease. The authors built TCR beta libraries using iRepertoire HTBI primers and Arm-PCR of CDR3 regions. From the multiplex PCR reads, TCRdb called clonotypes with MiXCR, one entry per CDR3 protein. The sample records around 400,000 distinct CDR3 sequences, 20% to 25% being singletons. V was cut by 6 bases and J by 7 bases, with 13 bases left in between. Germline values: CDR1 SGHTA, CDR2 FQGNSA. CDR3 length: 13 residues. The sample is drawn from a study of regulatory T cells in long-lasting Graves disease. General observations from the study: Only a small sample size was used, which may have cut accuracy. There was favoring of TRBV28, TRBJ1-2 and TRBJ2-5 in persistent disease.

V usage is TRBV7-2 and J usage is TRBJ1-5, with a possible D match to TRBD1 (5 bases). This TCR derives from a woman in her thirties or forties with Graves disease. The sample in question was peripheral blood mononuclear cells (PBMCs), obtained when the disease was refractory, from a patient treated with antithyroid drugs. DNA for the CDR3: TGTGCCAGCAGTCGCTCGGGGGGACAGCCCCAGCATTTT. This sequence encodes CASSRSGGQPQHF.